This T cell receptor (beta chain) is drawn from a study of OX40 agonist ivuxolimab in advanced cancers. Study-wide background: Patients were infused with ivuxolimab every 2 weeks at 0.01 to 10 mg/kg. Study-wide results and limits: The investigators did not determine what antigen specificity the expanded peripheral T cells had.

Blood draws occurred at baseline, cycle 4 day 1, and cycle 7 day 1. The protocol was immunoSEQ multiplex PCR, while the TCRdb copy is restricted to in-frame clones and leaves out a portion. The sample holds around 69,000 clones; roughly 87% are singletons and the top ten take about 4%. Deletions cut 2 bases from V and 2 bases from J, with 10 bases between. Germline values: CDR1 MNHNS, CDR2 SASEGT. The CDR3 has 15 amino acids. For this clone: The antigen remains unidentified.

V and J are TRBV6-1 and TRBJ1-5; TRBD1 might be the D (6 bases). The sequencing here drew on CD4+ or CD8+ T cells sorted from blood, taken in a trial of the OX40 agonist ivuxolimab. This TCR was sampled from an adult with an advanced solid tumor such as melanoma, head and neck, liver or kidney cancer. The CDR3: CASSEKRTGNQPQHF. In nucleotides, the CDR3 is TGTGCCAGCAGTGAAAAGCGGACAGGCAATCAGCCCCAGCATTTT.